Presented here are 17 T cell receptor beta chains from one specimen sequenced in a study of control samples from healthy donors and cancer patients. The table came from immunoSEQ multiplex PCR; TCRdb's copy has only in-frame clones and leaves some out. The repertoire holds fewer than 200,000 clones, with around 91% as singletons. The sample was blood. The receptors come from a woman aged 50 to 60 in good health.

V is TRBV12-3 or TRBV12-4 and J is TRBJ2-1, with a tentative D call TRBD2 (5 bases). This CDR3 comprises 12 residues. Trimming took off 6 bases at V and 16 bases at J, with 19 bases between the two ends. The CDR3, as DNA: TGTGCCAGCAGGAGAGAGTCGGGGAAGTTTTTCTTC. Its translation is CASRRESGKFFF.

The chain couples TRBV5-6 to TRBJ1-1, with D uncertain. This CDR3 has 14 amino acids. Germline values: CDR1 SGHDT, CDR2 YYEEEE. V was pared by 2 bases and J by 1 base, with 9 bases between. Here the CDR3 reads CASSFLGPNTEAFF. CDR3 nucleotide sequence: TGTGCCAGCAGCTTTTTAGGACCGAACACTGAAGCTTTCTTT.

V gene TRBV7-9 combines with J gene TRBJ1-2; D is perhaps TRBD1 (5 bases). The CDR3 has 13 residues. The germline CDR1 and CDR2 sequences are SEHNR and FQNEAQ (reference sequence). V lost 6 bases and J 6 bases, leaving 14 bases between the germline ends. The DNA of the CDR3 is TGTGCCAGCAGTCCATCGGGGGGACATGGCTACACCTTC. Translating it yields CASSPSGGHGYTF.

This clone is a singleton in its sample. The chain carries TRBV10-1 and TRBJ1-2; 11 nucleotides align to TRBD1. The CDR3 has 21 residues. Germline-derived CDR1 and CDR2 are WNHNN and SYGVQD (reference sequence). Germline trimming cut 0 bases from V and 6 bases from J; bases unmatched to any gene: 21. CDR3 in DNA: TGCGCCAGCAGTGAGTCGGGGTTCAGGCATAGGGGACAGGGGGTGCCGGATGGCTACACCTTC. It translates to CASSESGFRHRGQGVPDGYTF.

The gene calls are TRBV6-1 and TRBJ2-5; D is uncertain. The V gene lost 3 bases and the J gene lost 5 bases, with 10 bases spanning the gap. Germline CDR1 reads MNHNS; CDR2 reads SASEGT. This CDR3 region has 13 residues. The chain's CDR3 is CASSDAEGETQYF. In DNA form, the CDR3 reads TGTGCCAGCAGTGACGCGGAAGGGGAGACCCAGTACTTC.

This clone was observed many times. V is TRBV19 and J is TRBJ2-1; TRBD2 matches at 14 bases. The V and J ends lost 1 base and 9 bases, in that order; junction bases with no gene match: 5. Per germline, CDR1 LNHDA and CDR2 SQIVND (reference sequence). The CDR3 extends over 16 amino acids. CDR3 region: CASSIVGTSGSREQFF. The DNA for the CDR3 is TGTGCCAGTAGTATAGTCGGGACTAGCGGGAGCCGTGAGCAGTTCTTC. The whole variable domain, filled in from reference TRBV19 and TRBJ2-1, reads DGGITQSPKYLFRKEGQNVTLSCEQNLNHDAMYWYRQDPGQGLRLIYYSQIVNDFQKGDIAEGYSVSREKKESFPLTVTSAQKNPTAFYLCASSIVGTSGSREQFFGPGTRLTVL.

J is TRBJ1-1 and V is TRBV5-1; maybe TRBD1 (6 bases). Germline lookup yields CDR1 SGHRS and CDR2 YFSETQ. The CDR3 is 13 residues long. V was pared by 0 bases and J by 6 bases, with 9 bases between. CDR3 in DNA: TGCGCCAGCAGCTTGGGGGGACATCCTGAAGCTTTCTTT. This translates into CASSLGGHPEAFF. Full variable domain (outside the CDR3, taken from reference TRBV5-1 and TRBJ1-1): KAGVTQTPRYLIKTRGQQVTLSCSPISGHRSVSWYQQTPGQGLQFLFEYFSETQRNKGNFPGRFSGRQFSNSRSEMNVSTLELGDSALYLCASSLGGHPEAFFGQGTRLTVV.

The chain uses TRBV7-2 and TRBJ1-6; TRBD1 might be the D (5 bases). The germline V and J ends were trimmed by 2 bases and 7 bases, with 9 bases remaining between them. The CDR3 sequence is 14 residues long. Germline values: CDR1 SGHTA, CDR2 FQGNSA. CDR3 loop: CASSLPGYNSPLHF. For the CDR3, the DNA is TGTGCCAGCAGCTTACCAGGGTACAATTCACCCCTCCACTTT.

CDR3 sequence reads: CATSRIAGGGQPQHF. CDR3 bases: TGTGCCACCAGCAGGATAGCAGGGGGCGGACAGCCCCAGCATTTT. The rearrangement links TRBV15 to TRBJ1-5; 8 positions agree with TRBD1. The CDR3 loop spans 15 amino acids. Germline CDR1 and CDR2: LNHNV and YYDKDF (reference sequence). V lost 3 bases, J lost 7 bases, and 8 bases stayed unmatched.

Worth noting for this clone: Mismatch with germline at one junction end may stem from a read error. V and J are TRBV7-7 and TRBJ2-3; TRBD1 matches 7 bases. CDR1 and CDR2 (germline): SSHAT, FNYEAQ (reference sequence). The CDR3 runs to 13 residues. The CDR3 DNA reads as TGTGCTAGCAGCTTAGGGGGCGGTAATACGCAGTATTTT. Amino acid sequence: CASSLGGGNTQYF. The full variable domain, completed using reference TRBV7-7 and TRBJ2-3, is GAGVSQSPRYKVTKRGQDVTLRCDPISSHATLYWYQQALGQGPEFLTYFNYEAQPDKSGLPSDRFSAERPEGSISTLTIQRTEQRDSAMYRCASSLGGGNTQYFGPGTRLTVL.

The CDR3 DNA reads as TGTGCCAGCAGCGGACGAGTTGGAGAGACCCAGTACTTC. It specifies CASSGRVGETQYF. This chain links TRBV9 with TRBJ2-5; D is ambiguous. The CDR3 is 13 amino acids. The V gene's germline CDR1 is SGDLS and CDR2 YYNGEE. V lost 3 bases, J lost 4 bases, and 10 bases lay in between.

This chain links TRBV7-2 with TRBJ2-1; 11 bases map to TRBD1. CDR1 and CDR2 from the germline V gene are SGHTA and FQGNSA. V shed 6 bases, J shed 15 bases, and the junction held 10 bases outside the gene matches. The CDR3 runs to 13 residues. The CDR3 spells CASRYGTGGMWFF. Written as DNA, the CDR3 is TGTGCCAGCAGATACGGGACAGGGGGAATGTGGTTCTTC.

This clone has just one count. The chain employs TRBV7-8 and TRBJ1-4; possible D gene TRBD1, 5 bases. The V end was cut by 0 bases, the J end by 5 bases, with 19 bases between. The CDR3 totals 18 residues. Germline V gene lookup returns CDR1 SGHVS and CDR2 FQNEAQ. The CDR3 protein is CASSLALGFRERNEKLFF. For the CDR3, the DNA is TGTGCCAGCAGCTTAGCGCTCGGGTTCAGGGAGAGAAATGAAAAACTGTTTTTT. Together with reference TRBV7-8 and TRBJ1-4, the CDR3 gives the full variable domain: GAGVSQSPRYKVAKRGQDVALRCDPISGHVSLFWYQQALGQGPEFLTYFQNEAQLDKSGLPSDRFFAERPEGSVSTLKIQRTQQEDSAVYLCASSLALGFRERNEKLFFGSGTQLSVL.

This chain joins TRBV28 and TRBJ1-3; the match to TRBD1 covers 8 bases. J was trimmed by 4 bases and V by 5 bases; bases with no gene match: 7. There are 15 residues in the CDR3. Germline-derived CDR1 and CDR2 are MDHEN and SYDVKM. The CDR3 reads CASSRDRPGGNTIYF. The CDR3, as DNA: TGTGCCAGCAGTCGGGACAGGCCAGGAGGAAACACCATATATTTT.

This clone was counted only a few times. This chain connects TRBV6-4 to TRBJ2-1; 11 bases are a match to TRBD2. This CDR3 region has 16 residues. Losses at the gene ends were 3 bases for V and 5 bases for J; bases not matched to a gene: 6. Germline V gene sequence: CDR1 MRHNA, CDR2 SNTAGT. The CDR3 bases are TGTGCCAGCAGTGAAGCCGGGACTAGCGGAAACAATGAGCAGTTCTTC. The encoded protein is CASSEAGTSGNNEQFF.

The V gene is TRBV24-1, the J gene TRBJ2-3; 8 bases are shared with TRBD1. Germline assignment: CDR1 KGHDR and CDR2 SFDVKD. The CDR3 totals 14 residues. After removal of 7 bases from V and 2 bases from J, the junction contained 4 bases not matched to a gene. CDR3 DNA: TGTGCCACCAGGGACAGGGTCCTCACAGATACGCAGTATTTT. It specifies CATRDRVLTDTQYF.

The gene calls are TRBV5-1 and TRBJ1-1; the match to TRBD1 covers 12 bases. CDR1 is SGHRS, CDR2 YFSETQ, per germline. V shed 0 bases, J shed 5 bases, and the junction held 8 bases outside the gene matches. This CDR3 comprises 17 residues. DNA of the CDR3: TGCGCCAGCAGCTTGGACGGGACAGGGGGCGCGGGAACTGAAGCTTTCTTT. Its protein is CASSLDGTGGAGTEAFF. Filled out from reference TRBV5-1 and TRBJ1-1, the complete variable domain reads KAGVTQTPRYLIKTRGQQVTLSCSPISGHRSVSWYQQTPGQGLQFLFEYFSETQRNKGNFPGRFSGRQFSNSRSEMNVSTLELGDSALYLCASSLDGTGGAGTEAFFGQGTRLTVV.